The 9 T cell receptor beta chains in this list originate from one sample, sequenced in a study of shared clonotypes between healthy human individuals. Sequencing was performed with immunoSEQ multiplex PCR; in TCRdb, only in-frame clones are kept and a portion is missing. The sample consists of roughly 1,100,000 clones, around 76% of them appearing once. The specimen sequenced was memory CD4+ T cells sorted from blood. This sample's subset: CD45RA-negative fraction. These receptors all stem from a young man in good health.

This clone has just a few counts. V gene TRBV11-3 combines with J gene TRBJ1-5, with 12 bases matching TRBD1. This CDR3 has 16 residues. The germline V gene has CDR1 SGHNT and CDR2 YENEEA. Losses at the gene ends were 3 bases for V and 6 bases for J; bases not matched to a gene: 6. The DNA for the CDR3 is TGTGCCAGCAGCTTTGAAGGGACAGGGGGCCGTCAGCCCCAGCATTTT. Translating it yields CASSFEGTGGRQPQHF.

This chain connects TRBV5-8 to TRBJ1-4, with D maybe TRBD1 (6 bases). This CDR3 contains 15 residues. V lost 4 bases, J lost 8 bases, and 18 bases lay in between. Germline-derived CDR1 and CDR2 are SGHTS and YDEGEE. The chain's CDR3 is CASSLAGATREKLFF. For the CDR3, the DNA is TGTGCCAGCAGCCTAGCAGGGGCCACGAGGGAAAAACTGTTTTTT. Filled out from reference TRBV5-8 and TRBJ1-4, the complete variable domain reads EAGVTQSPTHLIKTRGQQATLRCSPISGHTSVYWYQQALGLGLQFLLWYDEGEERNRGNFPPRFSGRQFPNYSSELNVNALELEDSALYLCASSLAGATREKLFFGSGTQLSVL.

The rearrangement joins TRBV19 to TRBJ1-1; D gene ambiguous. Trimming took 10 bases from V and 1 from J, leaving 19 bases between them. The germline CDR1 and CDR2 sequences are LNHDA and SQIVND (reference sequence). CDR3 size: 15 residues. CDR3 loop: CATQLPGIPNTEAFF. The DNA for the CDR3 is TGTGCCACTCAACTCCCCGGGATCCCGAACACTGAAGCTTTCTTT.

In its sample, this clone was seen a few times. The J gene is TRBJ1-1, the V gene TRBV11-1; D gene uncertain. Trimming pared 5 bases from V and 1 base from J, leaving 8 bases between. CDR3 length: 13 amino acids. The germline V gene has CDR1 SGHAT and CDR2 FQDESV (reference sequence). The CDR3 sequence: CASSQRGNTEAFF. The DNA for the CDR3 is TGTGCCAGCAGCCAGCGGGGGAACACTGAAGCTTTCTTT. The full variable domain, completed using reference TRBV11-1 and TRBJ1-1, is EAEVAQSPRYKITEKSQAVAFWCDPISGHATLYWYRQILGQGPELLVQFQDESVVDDSQLPKDRFSAERLKGVDSTLKIQPAELGDSAMYLCASSQRGNTEAFFGQGTRLTVV.

This chain's CDR3 is CASSVGGGSSYNSPLHF. In DNA, the CDR3 is TGTGCCAGCAGCGTAGGAGGGGGCAGCTCCTATAATTCACCCCTCCACTTT. This rearrangement joins TRBV9 to TRBJ1-6; 7 nucleotides align to TRBD1. CDR1 and CDR2 (germline): SGDLS, YYNGEE. V lost 0 bases, J lost 0 bases, and 3 bases stayed unmatched. This CDR3 region has 17 residues.

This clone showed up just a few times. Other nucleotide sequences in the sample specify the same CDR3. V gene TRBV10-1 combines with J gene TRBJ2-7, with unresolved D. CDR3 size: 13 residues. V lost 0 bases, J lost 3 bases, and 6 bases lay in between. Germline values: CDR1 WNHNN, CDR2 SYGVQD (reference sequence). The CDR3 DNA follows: TGCGCCAGCAGTGAGTCCAGCCGCTACGAGCAGTACTTC. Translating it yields CASSESSRYEQYF.

The CDR3 sequence is CASSGQDIQETQYF. CDR3 in DNA: TGCGCCAGCAGCGGACAGGACATCCAAGAGACCCAGTACTTC. The chain recombines TRBV5-1 with TRBJ2-5, with 7 bases lining up with TRBD1. The CDR3 runs 14 residues. The J segment lost 1 base and the V segment lost 4 bases, leaving 4 bases of the junction unmatched. In germline, CDR1 is SGHRS, CDR2 YFSETQ.

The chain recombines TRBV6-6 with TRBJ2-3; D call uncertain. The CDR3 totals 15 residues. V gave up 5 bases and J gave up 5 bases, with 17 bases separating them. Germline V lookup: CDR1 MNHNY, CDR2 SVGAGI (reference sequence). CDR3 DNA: TGTGCCAGCAGTGGCCGGACGAGCACAAAAGATACGCAGTATTTT. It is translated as CASSGRTSTKDTQYF.

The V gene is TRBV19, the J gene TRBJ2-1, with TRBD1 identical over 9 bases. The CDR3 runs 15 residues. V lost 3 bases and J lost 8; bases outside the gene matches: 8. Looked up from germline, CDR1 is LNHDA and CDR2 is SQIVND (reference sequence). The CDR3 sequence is CASSMASDRGDEQFF. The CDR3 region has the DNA TGTGCCAGTAGTATGGCGTCGGACAGGGGAGATGAGCAGTTCTTC.